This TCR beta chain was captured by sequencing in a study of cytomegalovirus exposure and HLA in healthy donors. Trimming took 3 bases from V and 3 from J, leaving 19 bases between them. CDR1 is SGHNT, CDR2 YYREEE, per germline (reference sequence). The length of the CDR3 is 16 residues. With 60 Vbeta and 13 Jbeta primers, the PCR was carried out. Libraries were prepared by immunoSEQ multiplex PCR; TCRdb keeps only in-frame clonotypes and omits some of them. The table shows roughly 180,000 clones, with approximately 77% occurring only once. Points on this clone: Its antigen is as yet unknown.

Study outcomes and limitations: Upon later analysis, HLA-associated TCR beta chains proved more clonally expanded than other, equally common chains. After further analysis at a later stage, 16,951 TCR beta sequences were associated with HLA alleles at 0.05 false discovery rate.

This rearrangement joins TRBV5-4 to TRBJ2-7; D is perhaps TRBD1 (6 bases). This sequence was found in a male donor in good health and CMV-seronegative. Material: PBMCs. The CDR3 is CASSYRDSKLFYEQYF. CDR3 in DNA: TGTGCCAGCAGCTACAGGGATTCGAAGTTATTCTACGAGCAGTACTTC.